This T cell receptor (beta chain) originates from a study of PD-L1 blockade in urothelial cancer. Study as a whole: A median blood sample held approximately 140,000 T cells and roughly 79,000 unique TCRs.

TCRdb's copy holds only in-frame clones and misses some; the assay was immunoSEQ multiplex PCR. The table shows 100,000 or so clones, with approximately 90% occurring only once. CDR1 and CDR2 (germline): MDHEN, SYDVKM. Trimming cost V 3 bases and J 1 base; bases outside gene matches: 8. This CDR3 contains 16 residues. The chain has TRBV28 and TRBJ1-2, with 7 bases fitting TRBD1. Sequencing was performed on PBMCs, taken around atezolizumab (anti-PD-L1) treatment. The TCR was taken from a woman aged 80 or over with urothelial cancer. The CDR3 sequence: CASSLPRTGFNYGYTF. The CDR3 nucleotides read TGTGCCAGCAGTTTGCCTAGGACAGGATTTAACTATGGCTACACCTTC.